Below are 9 T cell receptor beta chains sequenced from a single sample in a study of CD8+CD57+ T cells in acquired aplastic anemia. TCR beta VDJ and CDR3 were profiled, and genomic DNA was the template. A single record per CDR3 protein comes from TCRdb applying MiXCR to the reads. The sample lists fewer than 200,000 distinct CDR3 sequences, 45% to 60% occurring once. By flow cytometry, patients selected for sequencing had shown an expansion of CD8+CD57+ cells. The specimen was sorted CD4+, CD8+, or CD8+CD57+ T cells (not recorded which) from PBMCs. The receptors derive from a human donor with aplastic anemia.

Regarding this clonotype: This may be a read error: a much more frequent sequence differs by one nucleotide. The chain combines TRBV6-2 or TRBV6-3 with TRBJ1-2, with D hard to call. V lost 0 bases and J lost 2, with 13 bases in between. This CDR3 has 16 residues. Germline loops: CDR1 MNHEY, CDR2 SVGEGT. The CDR3 DNA follows: TGTGCCAGCAGTTACTCGATGAGAAGGCGAAACTATGGCTACACCTTC. Translation: CASSYSMRRRNYGYTF.

The sample holds many counts of this clonotype. The rearrangement links TRBV19 to TRBJ2-4; 8 bases fit TRBD1. CDR1 is LNHDA, CDR2 SQIVND, per germline (reference sequence). This CDR3 has 14 residues. The junction had 8 bases not matched to a gene; V was cut back by 6 bases and J by 7 bases. The CDR3 DNA is TGTGCCAGTAGGCCCACGGGACAGGTCAACATTCAGTACTTC. Encoded protein: CASRPTGQVNIQYF.

This clonotype occurred many times. The V and J genes are TRBV9 and TRBJ2-1, with D possibly TRBD1 on 6 matching bases. The V gene lost 0 bases and the J gene lost 9 bases, with 10 bases spanning the gap. Germline V gives CDR1 SGDLS, CDR2 YYNGEE. The CDR3 loop spans 13 amino acids. The CDR3, as DNA: TGTGCCAGCAGCGTAGTGGGGGCGGGTGAGCAGTTCTTC. Amino acid sequence: CASSVVGAGEQFF.

This clonotype showed up many times. The V and J genes are TRBV24-1 and TRBJ2-1; D is uncertain. The V and J ends lost 3 bases and 7 bases respectively, with 12 bases between them. Per germline, CDR1 KGHDR and CDR2 SFDVKD. The CDR3 is 14 residues long. CDR3 sequence reads: CATSDNSRGNEQFF. CDR3 DNA: TGTGCCACCAGTGATAACTCCCGTGGGAATGAGCAGTTCTTC.

The rearrangement joins TRBV15 to TRBJ2-3; D gene uncertain. The germline V gene has CDR1 LNHNV and CDR2 YYDKDF (reference sequence). The V end was cut by 0 bases, the J end by 3 bases, with 4 bases between. The length of the CDR3 is 13 residues. The CDR3 nucleotides read TGTGCCACCAGCAGAGATCCGACAGATACGCAGTATTTT. Encoded protein: CATSRDPTDTQYF.

The chain combines TRBV10-1 with TRBJ2-5, with 8 bases lining up with TRBD1. There are 16 residues in the CDR3. Looked up from germline, CDR1 is WNHNN and CDR2 is SYGVQD (reference sequence). V gave up 6 bases and J gave up 0 bases; unmatched junction bases: 9. The chain's CDR3 is CASRTDRARYQETQYF. The CDR3 DNA follows: TGCGCCAGCAGGACGGACAGGGCCAGGTACCAAGAGACCCAGTACTTC.

V usage is TRBV18 and J usage is TRBJ1-4; a weak D match, TRBD1 (5 bases). Germline CDR1 is KGHSH and CDR2 is LQKENI. V lost 6 bases and J 0 bases, leaving 8 bases between the germline ends. CDR3 length: 14 amino acids. CDR3 loop: CASSEGTTNEKLFF. The DNA of the CDR3 is TGTGCCAGCTCCGAGGGGACAACTAATGAAAAACTGTTTTTT.

The chain employs TRBV7-2 and TRBJ2-3; D is possibly TRBD2 (6 bases). V lost 10 bases and J lost 4, with 15 bases in between. The CDR3 extends over 13 amino acids. In germline, CDR1 is SGHTA, CDR2 FQGNSA. The CDR3 region has the DNA TGTGCCAACACTCAGCGGGCGGCAGATACGCAGTATTTT. Protein product: CANTQRAADTQYF.

This clonotype occurred a few times. Since a much larger clone is just one base distant, this may be a read error. V gene TRBV29-1 combines with J gene TRBJ2-2, with D hard to call. Germline CDR1 reads SQVTM; CDR2 reads ANQGSEA. Deletions cut 2 bases from V and 0 bases from J, with 10 bases between. CDR3 length: 15 amino acids. The CDR3 here is CSVEKAGSNTGELFF. For the CDR3, the DNA is TGCAGCGTTGAAAAGGCTGGGTCGAACACCGGGGAGCTGTTTTTT.